This TCR beta chain is drawn from a study of blood T cell repertoires in COVID-19. In the study overall: Sites across the United States, Italy and Spain contributed samples from acute and convalescent COVID-19. From T cells, B-cell-depleted T cells, or PBMCs came the material, which was cDNA or gDNA.

In the original processing: Amplification of reference gene primers provided the estimated nucleated cell counts. Repertoires were generated with immunoSEQ multiplex PCR, while TCRdb's copy carries only in-frame clones and drops some. The D gene and trimming were derived from the DNA, and the V and J assignments and clone size from that table. The sample includes fewer than 300,000 clones, 88% seen only once; the top ten take 9% to 9.5%. Germline V CDR1 and CDR2: SGHDN, FVKESK. The CDR3 is made up of 16 amino acids. Trimming removed 0 bases from V and 5 bases from J, with 13 bases in between. This clone has a count of ten or more.

The clonotype comes from a man younger than 35 with active or convalescent COVID-19. The chain links TRBV14 to TRBJ2-2; TRBD1 is a possible D gene (5 bases). Sequences were obtained from peripheral blood. CDR3 DNA sequence: TGTGCCAGCAGCCAAGATAGGGGCAGGCGGACCGGGGAGCTGTTTTTT. Encoded protein: CASSQDRGRRTGELFF.